The text below deals with one TCR beta chain. The antigen is not known. The V end was cut by 3 bases, the J end by 2 bases, with 7 bases between. From germline, CDR1 is SNHLY and CDR2 FYNNEI. This CDR3 is 13 amino acids long. This entry belongs to a study of somatic mutations in cytotoxic T cells in rheumatoid arthritis. Broader study findings: A rise in CD8+ clonality with age was seen in rheumatoid arthritis patients but not in healthy controls.

Each population, CD4+ and CD8+ cells, was isolated by positive magnetic bead selection and checked for purity by flow cytometry. Methods used by the authors: Patient CD8+ clones bigger than 1% seldom lined up with published virus-specific TCRB sequences. Profiled with immunoSEQ multiplex PCR; TCRdb holds only in-frame clones, not every one. V, J and clone size reflect that table, while D and trimming were determined from the DNA. The sample holds more than 20,000 clones, approximately 81% seen once. The TCR sequence derives from an adult with rheumatoid arthritis. Material: CD8+ T cells sorted from blood. V is TRBV2 and J is TRBJ1-1; D might be TRBD1 (5 bases). DNA of the CDR3: TGTGCCAGCAGTGAGCAGGGAAACACTGAAGCTTTCTTT. It yields the protein CASSEQGNTEAFF.